The present entry profiles one T cell receptor beta chain with its context. Data came from immunoSEQ multiplex PCR; TCRdb stores just in-frame clones and leaves some out. Of about 97,000 clones in the sample, 86% were seen once. The data belong to a study of OX40 agonist ivuxolimab in advanced cancers. Turning to the study itself: The study gave patients intravenous ivuxolimab at 0.01 to 10 mg/kg every 2 weeks. A history of anti-PD-1, anti-PD-L1 or anti-CTLA-4 therapy was acceptable, and roughly 40% had some.

CDR1 and CDR2 (germline): SGHDT, YYEEEE. The CDR3 has 14 amino acids. The clonotype originates from an adult with an advanced solid tumor such as melanoma, head and neck, liver or kidney cancer. The sequencing here drew on CD4+ or CD8+ T cells sorted from blood, taken in a trial of the OX40 agonist ivuxolimab. V usage is TRBV5-6 and J usage is TRBJ2-5; D uncertain. The closer fit of TRBJ2-7 to the DNA end suggests the J call may be wrong. CDR3 sequence: CASSLTLTPYEQYF. CDR3 DNA sequence: TGTGCCAGCAGCTTGACCCTCACCCCCTACGAGCAGTACTTC.